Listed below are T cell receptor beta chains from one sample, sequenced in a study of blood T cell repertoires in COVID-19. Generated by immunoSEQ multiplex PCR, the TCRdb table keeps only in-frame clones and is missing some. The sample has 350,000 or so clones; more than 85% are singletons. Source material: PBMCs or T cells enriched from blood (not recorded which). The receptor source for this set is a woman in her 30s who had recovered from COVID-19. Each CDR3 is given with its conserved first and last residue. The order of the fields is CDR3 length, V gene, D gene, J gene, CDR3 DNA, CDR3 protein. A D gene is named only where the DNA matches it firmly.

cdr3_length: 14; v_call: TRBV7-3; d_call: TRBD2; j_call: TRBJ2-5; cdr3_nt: TGTGCCAGCAGCTTGATCTTGGACGGGGGGGGCCAGTACTTC; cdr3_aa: CASSLILDGGGQYF
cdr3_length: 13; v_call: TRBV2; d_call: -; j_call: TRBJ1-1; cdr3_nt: TGTGCCAGCAGTCAGGACAGTCCCTCTGAAGCTTTCTTT; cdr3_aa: CASSQDSPSEAFF
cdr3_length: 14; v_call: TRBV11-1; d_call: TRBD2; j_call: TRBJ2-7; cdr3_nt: TGTGCCAGCAGCTTAGGCAGCGGGAGAGGGGAGCAGTACTTC; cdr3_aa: CASSLGSGRGEQYF
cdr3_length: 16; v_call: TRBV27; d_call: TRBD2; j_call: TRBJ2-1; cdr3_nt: TGTGCCAGCAGTTTAAGGGCGGGGGGTATTAACAATGAGCAGTTCTTC; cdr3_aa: CASSLRAGGINNEQFF
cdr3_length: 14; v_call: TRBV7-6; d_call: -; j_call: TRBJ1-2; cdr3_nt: TGTGCCAGCAGCCCCGGACAGCTTATCTATGGCTACACCTTC; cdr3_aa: CASSPGQLIYGYTF
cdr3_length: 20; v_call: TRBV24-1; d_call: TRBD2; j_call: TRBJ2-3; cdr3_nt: TGTGCCACCAGTGATCCAACCCTAGCGGGGGGGAGGAGTTCCGTGGATACGCAGTATTTT; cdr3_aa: CATSDPTLAGGRSSVDTQYF
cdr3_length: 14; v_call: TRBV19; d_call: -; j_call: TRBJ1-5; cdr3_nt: TGTGCCAGTAGACTTTTAGAGAGCAATCAGCCCCAGCATTTT; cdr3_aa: CASRLLESNQPQHF
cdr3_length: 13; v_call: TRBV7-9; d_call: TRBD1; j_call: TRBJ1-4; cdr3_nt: TGTGCCAGCAGCTCCGGACAGGGCGAAAAACTGTTTTTT; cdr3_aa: CASSSGQGEKLFF
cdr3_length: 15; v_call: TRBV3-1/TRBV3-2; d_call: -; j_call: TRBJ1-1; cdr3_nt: TGTGCCAGCAGCCAAGAAACTGTGATGGTCACTGAAGCTTTCTTT; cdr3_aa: CASSQETVMVTEAFF
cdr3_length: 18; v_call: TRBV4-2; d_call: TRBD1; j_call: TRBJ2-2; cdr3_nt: TGTGCCAGCAGCCCCAGACACCCGGACAGGGGGTTCGGCGGGGAGCTGTTTTTT; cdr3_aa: CASSPRHPDRGFGGELFF
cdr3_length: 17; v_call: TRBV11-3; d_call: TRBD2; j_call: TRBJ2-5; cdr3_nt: TGTGCCAGCAGCTTAGAATGTGCTAGCGGGTCCCAAGAGACCCAGTACTTC; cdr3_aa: CASSLECASGSQETQYF